This passage covers 26 T cell receptor beta chains from one sample sequenced in a study of PD-1 blockade in mismatch repair-deficient tumors. These receptors have no known antigen. Using immunoSEQ multiplex PCR, the repertoire was profiled, and TCRdb retains in-frame clones only, with some absent. The table lists 7,500 to 10,000 clones, approximately 88% of them singletons. The time point denotes: roughly nine-day in vitro stimulation with candidate neoantigen peptide 7. The sequencing here drew on cells cultured in vitro, taken from a patient treated with pembrolizumab. Every receptor here comes from an adult with mismatch repair-deficient cancer.

The genes are TRBV2 and TRBJ2-1; perhaps TRBD1 as D (5 bases). The CDR3 runs 13 residues. Germline CDR1 is SNHLY and CDR2 is FYNNEI. Trimming removed 8 bases from V and 2 bases from J, with 10 bases in between. CDR3 sequence (DNA): TGTGCCAGCCAGGCAGGGACCTACAATGAGCAGTTCTTC. Translated: CASQAGTYNEQFF. Together with reference TRBV2 and TRBJ2-1, the CDR3 gives the full variable domain: EPEVTQTPSHQVTQMGQEVILRCVPISNHLYFYWYRQILGQKVEFLVSFYNNEISEKSEIFDDQFSVERPDGSNFTLKIRSTKLEDSAMYFCASQAGTYNEQFFGPGTRLTVL.

V gene TRBV6-1 combines with J gene TRBJ1-4; D uncertain. The V end lost 2 bases, the J end lost 0 bases, and 7 bases lay between the germline ends. The CDR3 loop spans 15 amino acids. Germline V gene sequence: CDR1 MNHNS, CDR2 SASEGT. The CDR3 sequence is CASSEWAATNEKLFF. The CDR3 nucleotides are TGTGCCAGCAGTGAATGGGCAGCAACTAATGAAAAACTGTTTTTT.

This chain links TRBV5-1 with TRBJ1-1; a weak D match, TRBD1 (6 bases). Trimming removed 0 bases at V and 7 bases at J, with 13 bases between. The length of the CDR3 is 14 residues. Germline V gene sequence: CDR1 SGHRS, CDR2 YFSETQ. The DNA for the CDR3 is TGCGCCAGCAGCTTGGCCAGGGGAATGGGTGAAGCTTTCTTT. Amino acid sequence: CASSLARGMGEAFF.

The J gene is TRBJ1-4, the V gene TRBV18, with D perhaps matching TRBD1 (6 bases). V lost 4 bases and J lost 5, with 8 bases in between. The CDR3 has 13 residues. Germline V CDR1 and CDR2: KGHSH, LQKENI. The CDR3 nucleotides read TGTGCCAGCTCACTACAGGGAAATGAAAAACTGTTTTTT. It yields the protein CASSLQGNEKLFF.

CDR3 sequence (DNA): TGTGCCAGCAGCTTAGTAATTCGGCTAGCGGGAGGCGGAAACGAGCAGTACTTC. This sequence encodes CASSLVIRLAGGGNEQYF. The chain recombines TRBV11-2 with TRBJ2-7; 11 nucleotides align to TRBD2. The trim removed 1 base at V and 5 bases at J, leaving 13 bases unmatched. Germline V gene sequence: CDR1 SGHAT, CDR2 FQNNGV. CDR3 length equals 18 residues.

The gene calls are TRBV14 and TRBJ1-2, with D unresolved. The CDR3 length is 12 residues. The ends were cut back, 6 bases at V and 11 bases at J, with 16 bases in the middle. Germline V gene lookup returns CDR1 SGHDN and CDR2 FVKESK. CDR3 in amino acids: CASRHNEEAYTF. The CDR3 DNA reads as TGTGCCAGCAGACACAACGAGGAAGCTTACACCTTC.

The genes are TRBV27 and TRBJ2-7; D gene unclear. The V gene lost 3 bases and the J gene lost 0 bases, with 15 bases spanning the gap. This CDR3 contains 16 residues. The germline V gene encodes CDR1 MNHEY and CDR2 SMNVEV (reference sequence). The CDR3 DNA is TGTGCCAGCAGTTTGTGGCAGCCAAGACCCTCCTACGAGCAGTACTTC. It is translated as CASSLWQPRPSYEQYF.

The chain carries TRBV5-6 and TRBJ1-1; D gene uncertain. The CDR3 sequence is 15 residues long. Trimming removed 4 bases at V and 0 bases at J, with 13 bases between. The germline CDR1 and CDR2 sequences are SGHDT and YYEEEE. The CDR3 DNA is TGTGCCAGCAGCCCGGGTGGCTACATGAACACTGAAGCTTTCTTT. Translation: CASSPGGYMNTEAFF.

This chain joins TRBV2 and TRBJ1-2; D is perhaps TRBD1 (5 bases). Between the trimmed V and J ends, which lost 8 bases and 8 bases, there was a span of 18 bases. The CDR3 loop spans 13 amino acids. Germline CDR1 and CDR2: SNHLY and FYNNEI. The CDR3 here is CASLLQEALGYTF. For the CDR3, the DNA is TGTGCCAGCTTATTACAGGAGGCCTTAGGCTACACCTTC.

V usage is TRBV27 and J usage is TRBJ1-5; 9 nucleotides line up with TRBD1. Germline-derived CDR1 and CDR2 are MNHEY and SMNVEV (reference sequence). V was clipped by 5 bases and J by 6 bases; unmatched bases: 5. The CDR3 is made up of 14 amino acids. CDR3 residues: CASSPGQGGQPQHF. The CDR3 region has the DNA TGTGCCAGCAGTCCGGGACAGGGTGGTCAGCCCCAGCATTTT.

The rearrangement joins TRBV6-1 to TRBJ1-5; perhaps TRBD1 as D (6 bases). Trimming stripped 4 bases from V and 7 bases from J, with 14 bases between. Germline V gene lookup returns CDR1 MNHNS and CDR2 SASEGT. The CDR3 is 14 amino acids. Here the CDR3 reads CASSVAGVGQPQHF. The DNA of the CDR3 is TGTGCCAGCAGTGTCGCAGGGGTTGGGCAGCCCCAGCATTTT.

The CDR3 nucleotides are TGCGCCAGCAGGACAGCAGGGGTTGGGACCTACGAGCAGTACTTC. Translated: CASRTAGVGTYEQYF. The chain couples TRBV5-1 to TRBJ2-7; D might be TRBD1 (6 bases). The germline V gene encodes CDR1 SGHRS and CDR2 YFSETQ. The ends were cut back, 5 bases at V and 2 bases at J, with 17 bases in the middle. This CDR3 spans 15 amino acids.

J is TRBJ1-1 and V is TRBV28; TRBD1 matches at 7 bases. This CDR3 is 16 amino acids long. Looked up from germline, CDR1 is MDHEN and CDR2 is SYDVKM. The V gene end was trimmed by 1 base and the J gene end by 11 bases; junction bases not matched to a gene: 16. The CDR3 protein is CASSLFQFLDRVEAFF. In DNA, the CDR3 is TGTGCCAGCAGTTTATTCCAATTCCTCGACAGGGTGGAGGCTTTCTTT.

This chain joins TRBV18 and TRBJ2-7; 7 bases map to TRBD2. The germline V gene has CDR1 KGHSH and CDR2 LQKENI. This CDR3 region has 15 residues. V lost 0 bases to trimming and J lost 5 bases; unmatched junction nucleotides: 7. The CDR3 sequence: CASSPPAGVRNEQYF. DNA of the CDR3: TGTGCCAGCTCACCACCGGCGGGAGTAAGAAACGAGCAGTACTTC. Combining the CDR3 with reference TRBV18 and TRBJ2-7 gives the whole variable domain NAGVMQNPRHLVRRRGQEARLRCSPMKGHSHVYWYRQLPEEGLKFMVYLQKENIIDESGMPKERFSAEFPKEGPSILRIQQVVRGDSAAYFCASSPPAGVRNEQYFGPGTRLTVT.

This chain connects TRBV28 to TRBJ1-2; 7 bases match TRBD1. The J segment lost 8 bases and the V segment lost 7 bases, leaving 10 bases of the junction unmatched. The CDR3 length is 13 residues. The germline V gene encodes CDR1 MDHEN and CDR2 SYDVKM. The CDR3, as DNA: TGTGCCAGCACCCATGTGACAGGGCAGGGCTACACCTTC. Amino acid sequence: CASTHVTGQGYTF.

CDR3: CASSFHGSNQPQHF. Here the CDR3 DNA reads TGTGCCAGCAGTTTCCACGGTAGCAATCAGCCCCAGCATTTT. The J gene is TRBJ1-5, the V gene TRBV27; D is unresolved. CDR1 is MNHEY and CDR2 is SMNVEV in the germline V gene (reference sequence). The CDR3 runs to 14 residues. V was trimmed by 3 bases and J by 0 bases, leaving 6 bases between them.

The chain has TRBV7-6 and TRBJ2-7; D unresolved. The CDR3 spans 13 residues. Germline-derived CDR1 and CDR2 are SGHVS and FNYEAQ. Between the trimmed V and J ends, which lost 1 base and 3 bases, there was a span of 7 bases. In DNA form, the CDR3 reads TGTGCCAGCAGCTTAGTAGAAGGCTACGAGCAGTACTTC. Encoded protein: CASSLVEGYEQYF.

This chain uses TRBV4-1 with TRBJ1-1, with D unresolved. There are 12 residues in the CDR3. Between the trimmed V and J ends, which lost 4 bases and 5 bases, there was a span of 8 bases. Per the germline V gene, CDR1 is MGHRA and CDR2 is YSYEKL. The CDR3 DNA sequence: TGCGCCAGCAGCCGGCCTGGAACTGAAGCTTTCTTT. Translated: CASSRPGTEAFF.

The J gene is TRBJ1-5, the V gene TRBV27, with unresolved D. Germline-derived CDR1 and CDR2 are MNHEY and SMNVEV (reference sequence). V dropped 1 base and J dropped 6 bases, with 16 bases sitting between them. The CDR3 consists of 16 residues. CDR3 in DNA: TGTGCCAGCAGTTTATTGGGCAGTTTTAAAGGTCAGCCCCAGCATTTT. Translated: CASSLLGSFKGQPQHF.

The chain combines TRBV5-1 with TRBJ1-2; 7 bases fit TRBD1. This CDR3 has 13 residues. Germline CDR1 is SGHRS and CDR2 is YFSETQ. J lost 5 bases, V lost 1 base, and 2 bases had no gene match. The CDR3 loop reads CASSLSTGYGYTF. The DNA for the CDR3 is TGCGCCAGCAGCTTGTCGACAGGGTATGGCTACACCTTC.

In this sample, this clone turned up a few times. The gene calls are TRBV11-1 and TRBJ1-1; D remains ambiguous. The length of the CDR3 is 13 residues. Germline V gene lookup returns CDR1 SGHAT and CDR2 FQDESV (reference sequence). V shed 5 bases and J shed 5 bases, with 12 bases lying between them. CDR3 DNA sequence: TGTGCCAGCAGCCCTATGGACGGGACTGAAGCTTTCTTT. Its translation is CASSPMDGTEAFF.

This chain uses TRBV5-1 with TRBJ2-7, with a tentative D call TRBD1 (5 bases). The CDR3 contains 13 residues. The germline gives CDR1 SGHRS, CDR2 YFSETQ. V dropped 4 bases and J dropped 7 bases, with 15 bases sitting between them. CDR3 loop: CASSHPQVSEQYF. CDR3 sequence (DNA): TGCGCCAGCAGCCACCCACAGGTCTCAGAGCAGTACTTC.

V usage is TRBV18 and J usage is TRBJ2-5, with 9 bases matching TRBD1. The CDR3 is 14 amino acids. V lost 4 bases and J lost 5; bases outside the gene matches: 5. In germline, CDR1 is KGHSH, CDR2 LQKENI. CDR3 protein: CASSRYGQGETQYF. For the CDR3, the DNA is TGTGCCAGCTCACGTTACGGACAGGGGGAGACCCAGTACTTC. The full variable domain, with the rest looked up from reference TRBV18 and TRBJ2-5, is NAGVMQNPRHLVRRRGQEARLRCSPMKGHSHVYWYRQLPEEGLKFMVYLQKENIIDESGMPKERFSAEFPKEGPSILRIQQVVRGDSAAYFCASSRYGQGETQYFGPGTRLLVL.

J is TRBJ2-7 and V is TRBV15; D remains unclear. Trimming took off 8 bases at V and 3 bases at J, with 11 bases between the two ends. CDR1 and CDR2 (germline): LNHNV, YYDKDF (reference sequence). The CDR3 extends over 12 amino acids. The DNA for the CDR3 is TGTGCCACCTCCGCGGTGAGCTACGAGCAGTACTTC. This sequence encodes CATSAVSYEQYF.

The chain is built from TRBV20-1 and TRBJ2-7; D is uncertain. From germline, CDR1 is DFQATT and CDR2 SNEGSKA (reference sequence). The CDR3 contains 11 residues. Trimming cost V 2 bases and J 5 bases, with 7 bases left between them. CDR3 amino acids: CSARWEHEQYF. The CDR3 coding sequence is TGCAGTGCTAGATGGGAACACGAGCAGTACTTC.

Only one count was recorded for this clone. This chain links TRBV6-4 with TRBJ2-3; D is possibly TRBD1 (6 bases). The CDR3 covers 15 residues. Germline V gene data show CDR1 as MRHNA and CDR2 as SNTAGT. The germline V and J ends were trimmed by 3 bases and 6 bases, with 16 bases remaining between them. Here the CDR3 DNA reads TGTGCCAGCAGTGAGTTTGGGACAAGGCTTGATACGCAGTATTTT. It codes for CASSEFGTRLDTQYF.